Given below is one T cell receptor (beta chain) in context. The antigen is unknown. This record belongs to a study of cytomegalovirus exposure and HLA in healthy donors. General study findings and limits: Highly shared variants forming one cluster were likely a sequencing artifact. Earlier analysis found most TCR beta V segments productive about 87% or about 30% of the time.

J lost 4 bases, V lost 5 bases, and 12 bases had no gene match. The CDR3 has 17 amino acids. Looked up from germline, CDR1 is SGHVS and CDR2 is FNYEAQ. PCR primers comprised 60 Vbeta and 13 Jbeta primers. Repertoires were generated with immunoSEQ multiplex PCR, while TCRdb's copy carries only in-frame clones and drops some. The sample has about 200,000 clones, about 83% seen once. The chain joins TRBV7-6 to TRBJ2-1, with 9 bases identical to TRBD1. The clonotype originates from a man aged 35 to 55 in good health and CMV-seronegative. Sequenced material: PBMCs. CDR3 DNA: TGTGCCAGCAGCCCCGGGACAGGGAGGGTGGCTTACAATGAGCAGTTCTTC. Its translation is CASSPGTGRVAYNEQFF.